These 10 T cell receptor beta chains share one sample of origin, sequenced in a study of cytomegalovirus exposure and HLA in healthy donors. Use of 60 Vbeta and 13 Jbeta primers characterized the PCR. The table came from immunoSEQ multiplex PCR; TCRdb's copy has only in-frame clones and leaves some out. The sample contains about 140,000 clones, about three quarters of which appear only once. Sequencing was performed on PBMCs. The receptors originated from a woman between 40 and 55 years old in good health and CMV-seronegative.

This clone occurred once. The chain uses TRBV4-2 and TRBJ1-3; D is unresolved. V was shortened by 0 bases and J by 2 bases, with 8 bases between the two germline ends. Per germline, CDR1 LGHNA and CDR2 YNFKEQ. The CDR3 contains 15 residues. CDR3: CASSQDPGAGNTIYF. The CDR3, as DNA: TGTGCCAGCAGCCAAGATCCCGGGGCTGGAAACACCATATATTTT.

J is TRBJ1-1 and V is TRBV11-2; D might be TRBD1 (6 bases). The CDR3 is 15 residues long. From germline, CDR1 is SGHAT and CDR2 FQNNGV. Trimming took off 2 bases at V and 2 bases at J, with 12 bases between the two ends. The CDR3 DNA reads TGTGCCAGCAGCTTATACAGGGATGGAAACACTGAAGCTTTCTTT. Translated, it gives CASSLYRDGNTEAFF.

The chain's CDR3 is CSVLASDNEQFF. Here the CDR3 DNA reads TGCAGCGTTCTAGCGAGTGACAATGAGCAGTTCTTC. The chain links TRBV29-1 to TRBJ2-1; D may be TRBD2 (6 bases). Germline V gene lookup returns CDR1 SQVTM and CDR2 ANQGSEA. The CDR3 totals 12 residues. V was pared by 5 bases and J by 5 bases, with 10 bases between.

The chain uses TRBV11-2 and TRBJ2-3, with D tentatively TRBD1 (5 bases). The germline CDR1 and CDR2 sequences are SGHAT and FQNNGV. The CDR3 loop spans 15 amino acids. V was pared by 4 bases and J by 1 base, with 12 bases between. CDR3 amino acids: CASSSWGVGTDTQYF. For the CDR3, the DNA is TGTGCCAGCAGCTCCTGGGGCGTGGGCACAGATACGCAGTATTTT.

The genes are TRBV15 and TRBJ2-1; 14 positions match TRBD2. The CDR3 length is 13 residues. V lost 9 bases and J lost 10; bases outside the gene matches: 5. Germline V lookup: CDR1 LNHNV, CDR2 YYDKDF (reference sequence). For the CDR3, the DNA is TGTGCCACTACCGGGACTAGCGGGGGAGAGCAGTTCTTC. It encodes CATTGTSGGEQFF. The full variable domain, in which reference TRBV15 and TRBJ2-1 provide the parts outside the CDR3, is DAMVIQNPRYQVTQFGKPVTLSCSQTLNHNVMYWYQQKSSQAPKLLFHYYDKDFNNEADTPDNFQSRRPNTSFCFLDIRSPGLGDTAMYLCATTGTSGGEQFFGPGTRLTVL.

This rearrangement joins TRBV19 to TRBJ2-7; 12 bases align to TRBD1. J gave up 5 bases and V 3 bases, and 5 bases lay outside the gene matches. The CDR3 runs to 15 residues. CDR1 and CDR2 from the germline V gene are LNHDA and SQIVND (reference sequence). The CDR3 is CASSIGTGGIHEQYF. Written as DNA, the CDR3 is TGTGCCAGTAGTATCGGGACAGGGGGCATCCACGAGCAGTACTTC.

This chain links TRBV7-3 with TRBJ2-2, with D perhaps TRBD2 (5 bases). Per germline, CDR1 SGHTA and CDR2 FQGTGA. The CDR3 runs to 14 residues. Between the trimmed V and J ends, which lost 5 bases and 2 bases, there was a span of 9 bases. In DNA form, the CDR3 reads TGTGCCAGCAGCCTCGGGGAAAACACCGGGGAGCTGTTTTTT. Protein: CASSLGENTGELFF.

V is TRBV2 and J is TRBJ2-7; 9 bases map to TRBD1. After removal of 7 bases from V and 3 bases from J, the junction contained 7 bases not matched to a gene. The CDR3 is 14 residues long. Germline CDR1 is SNHLY and CDR2 is FYNNEI. The DNA for the CDR3 is TGTGCCAGCACCACAGGGACAGGGATCTACGAGCAGTACTTC. Translating it yields CASTTGTGIYEQYF. Using reference TRBV2 and TRBJ2-7 for the parts outside the CDR3, the full variable domain is EPEVTQTPSHQVTQMGQEVILRCVPISNHLYFYWYRQILGQKVEFLVSFYNNEISEKSEIFDDQFSVERPDGSNFTLKIRSTKLEDSAMYFCASTTGTGIYEQYFGPGTRLTVT.

The J gene is TRBJ2-1, the V gene TRBV5-4, with TRBD2 matching over 8 bases. The CDR3 has 16 residues. The germline gives CDR1 SGHNT, CDR2 YYREEE (reference sequence). Unmatched junction bases numbered 6, after V lost 2 bases and J lost 2 bases. CDR3 loop: CASSLSSRGAYNEQFF. In DNA, the CDR3 is TGTGCCAGCAGCTTAAGTTCGCGGGGGGCCTACAATGAGCAGTTCTTC.

The chain's CDR3 is CASTLAGGLYNEQFF. CDR3 DNA sequence: TGTGCCAGCACGCTAGCGGGGGGGCTCTACAATGAGCAGTTCTTC. The chain links TRBV19 to TRBJ2-1, with 12 bases identical to TRBD2. Germline CDR1 and CDR2: LNHDA and SQIVND (reference sequence). Trimming removed 9 bases from V and 3 bases from J; junction bases left unmatched: 6. The length of the CDR3 is 15 residues.